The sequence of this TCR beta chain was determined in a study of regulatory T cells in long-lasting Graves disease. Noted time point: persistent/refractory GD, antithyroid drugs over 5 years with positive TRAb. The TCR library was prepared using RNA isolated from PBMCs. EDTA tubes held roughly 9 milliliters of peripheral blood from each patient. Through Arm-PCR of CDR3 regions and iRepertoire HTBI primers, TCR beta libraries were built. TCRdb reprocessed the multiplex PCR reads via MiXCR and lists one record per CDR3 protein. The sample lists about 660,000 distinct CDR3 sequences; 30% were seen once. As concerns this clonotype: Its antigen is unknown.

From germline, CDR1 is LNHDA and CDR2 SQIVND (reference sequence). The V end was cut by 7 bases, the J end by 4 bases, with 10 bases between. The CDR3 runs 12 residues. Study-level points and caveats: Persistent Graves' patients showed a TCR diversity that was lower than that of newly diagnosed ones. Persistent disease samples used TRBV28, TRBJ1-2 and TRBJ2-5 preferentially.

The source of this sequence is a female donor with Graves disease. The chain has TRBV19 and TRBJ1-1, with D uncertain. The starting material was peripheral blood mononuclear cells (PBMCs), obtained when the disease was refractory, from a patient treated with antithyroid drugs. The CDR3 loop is CASNWGGTEAFF. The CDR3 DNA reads TGTGCCAGTAATTGGGGTGGCACTGAAGCTTTCTTT. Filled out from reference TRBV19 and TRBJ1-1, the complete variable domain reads DGGITQSPKYLFRKEGQNVTLSCEQNLNHDAMYWYRQDPGQGLRLIYYSQIVNDFQKGDIAEGYSVSREKKESFPLTVTSAQKNPTAFYLCASNWGGTEAFFGQGTRLTVV.